This passage covers 15 T cell receptor beta chains from one sample sequenced in a study of blood T cells in healthy people across ages. The authors ran a second PCR of 7 to 11 cycles using a sample-barcoded 5' primer and a J-beta primer mix. TCRdb analysed the 5' RACE reads with MiXCR anew, one entry per CDR3 protein. Of over a million distinct CDR3 sequences in the sample, around 39% were seen once. Sequenced input: blood. Receptors were obtained from a woman aged 18-29 years in good health.

This clonotype was observed a handful of times. This chain uses TRBV20-1 with TRBJ2-5; D ambiguous. In germline, CDR1 is DFQATT, CDR2 SNEGSKA (reference sequence). With 1 base removed from V and 7 bases from J, the gap between germline ends came to 4 bases. This CDR3 is 10 amino acids long. Here the CDR3 reads CSARGGTQYF. DNA for the CDR3: TGCAGTGCTAGAGGGGGGACCCAGTACTTC.

CDR3 in amino acids: CATVGGDNEQFF. Written as DNA, the CDR3 is TGTGCCACCGTGGGAGGGGACAATGAGCAGTTCTTC. The chain is built from TRBV10-3 and TRBJ2-1; 7 bases agree with TRBD2. V lost 10 bases to trimming and J lost 5 bases; unmatched junction nucleotides: 5. The germline V gene has CDR1 ENHRY and CDR2 SYGVKD. The CDR3 sequence is 12 residues long.

The sample holds a few counts of this clonotype. The chain links TRBV7-8 to TRBJ2-7, with D perhaps assigned TRBD1 or TRBD2 (5 bases each). Per the germline V gene, CDR1 is SGHVS and CDR2 is FQNEAQ. V lost 8 bases and J lost 5, with 13 bases in between. The CDR3 sequence is 12 residues long. CDR3 in DNA: TGTGCCAGCGGGACCCTTAGTCACGAGCAGTACTTC. Amino acids: CASGTLSHEQYF.

This clonotype was seen more than once but under ten times. The V and J genes are TRBV7-2 and TRBJ1-5; 8 bases are a match to TRBD1. CDR1 and CDR2 from the germline V gene are SGHTA and FQGNSA. There are 17 residues in the CDR3. V lost 2 bases and J lost 0; bases outside the gene matches: 6. CDR3 DNA: TGTGCCAGCAGCTTAAGGACAGGGACTTATAGCAATCAGCCCCAGCATTTT. It specifies CASSLRTGTYSNQPQHF.

This clonotype has a handful of counts. The V gene is TRBV15, the J gene TRBJ2-3; unclear D gene. CDR1 and CDR2 from the germline V gene are LNHNV and YYDKDF (reference sequence). The ends were cut back, 2 bases at V and 3 bases at J, with 3 bases in the middle. This CDR3 region has 12 residues. CDR3 DNA sequence: TGTGCCACCAGCAGAATGACAGATACGCAGTATTTT. Translating it yields CATSRMTDTQYF.

The rearrangement links TRBV5-1 to TRBJ1-1; TRBD1 agrees at 7 bases. Germline CDR1 and CDR2: SGHRS and YFSETQ. The ends lost 3 bases at V and 0 bases at J; junction bases unmatched: 5. This CDR3 is built from 15 residues. CDR3 coding DNA: TGCGCCAGCAGCTCGGGACAGCGAATGAACACTGAAGCTTTCTTT. Protein product: CASSSGQRMNTEAFF. Together with reference TRBV5-1 and TRBJ1-1, the CDR3 gives the full variable domain: KAGVTQTPRYLIKTRGQQVTLSCSPISGHRSVSWYQQTPGQGLQFLFEYFSETQRNKGNFPGRFSGRQFSNSRSEMNVSTLELGDSALYLCASSSGQRMNTEAFFGQGTRLTVV.

This chain joins TRBV10-1 and TRBJ2-4; D remains ambiguous. There are 11 residues in the CDR3. V was shortened by 3 bases and J by 13 bases, with 10 bases between the two germline ends. Per the germline V gene, CDR1 is WNHNN and CDR2 is SYGVQD (reference sequence). Here the CDR3 reads CASSDDQEQYF. CDR3 sequence (DNA): TGCGCCAGCAGTGACGACCAAGAGCAGTACTTC.

The chain couples TRBV4-1 to TRBJ2-1, with no clear D. V was trimmed by 3 bases and J by 2 bases, leaving 14 bases between them. From germline, CDR1 is MGHRA and CDR2 YSYEKL. The CDR3 is made up of 16 amino acids. This CDR3 is CASSHQRTNTYNEQFF. The CDR3 DNA sequence: TGCGCCAGCAGCCATCAGAGGACCAATACCTACAATGAGCAGTTCTTC.

This clonotype has only a few counts. The chain carries TRBV3-1 and TRBJ2-1; D perhaps matches TRBD2 (5 bases). The V end was cut by 4 bases, the J end by 0 bases, with 10 bases between. The germline V gene has CDR1 LGHDT and CDR2 YNNKEL (reference sequence). This CDR3 contains 15 residues. Here the CDR3 DNA reads TGTGCCAGCAGCCCGAAAGGGAGCTCCTACAATGAGCAGTTCTTC. It encodes CASSPKGSSYNEQFF.

The chain uses TRBV12-3 or TRBV12-4 and TRBJ1-1; D call uncertain. This CDR3 is built from 12 residues. Between the trimmed V and J ends, which lost 8 bases and 4 bases, there was a span of 11 bases. CDR3 nucleotides: TGTGCCAGCGGGAGGGTTCGCACTGAAGCTTTCTTT. It yields the protein CASGRVRTEAFF.

The chain carries TRBV30 and TRBJ2-1; D gene ambiguous. The CDR3 covers 12 residues. Germline V gene data show CDR1 as GTSNPN and CDR2 as SVGIG (reference sequence). Trimming left V 3 bases short and J 10 bases short, with 13 bases between. This CDR3 reads CAWRKTLREQFF. The DNA of the CDR3 is TGTGCCTGGAGAAAGACTTTGCGGGAGCAGTTCTTC.

J is TRBJ2-5 and V is TRBV2; no firm D call. The CDR3 runs to 13 residues. Germline V lookup: CDR1 SNHLY, CDR2 FYNNEI. Trimming shortened V by 0 bases and J by 11 bases, and 13 bases separated the two germline ends. The CDR3 region is CASSEALNNEQYF. The CDR3 coding sequence is TGTGCCAGCAGTGAAGCACTGAACAATGAGCAGTACTTC.

V gene TRBV27 combines with J gene TRBJ2-5, with TRBD2 matching over 15 bases. Germline trimming cut 6 bases from V and 6 bases from J; bases unmatched to any gene: 2. The CDR3 has 14 amino acids. Germline V gives CDR1 MNHEY, CDR2 SMNVEV (reference sequence). CDR3 in amino acids: CASRGTSGGKTQYF. The CDR3 bases are TGTGCCAGCAGAGGGACTAGCGGGGGGAAGACCCAGTACTTC.

The chain is built from TRBV10-3 and TRBJ2-3, with 10 bases matching TRBD2. Germline-derived CDR1 and CDR2 are ENHRY and SYGVKD. The CDR3 sequence is 14 residues long. After removal of 7 bases from V and 7 bases from J, the junction contained 8 bases not matched to a gene. CDR3 amino acids: CAIKREGQGNTQYF. CDR3 nucleotides: TGTGCCATCAAGCGGGAGGGCCAAGGAAATACGCAGTATTTT.

This clonotype showed up just a few times. The CDR3 DNA is TGTGCCAGCAGTGCTAAGCGGGGGGCCGATACGCAGTATTTT. Its protein product is CASSAKRGADTQYF. V gene TRBV6-1 combines with J gene TRBJ2-3; 9 nucleotides match TRBD2. Germline V gene lookup returns CDR1 MNHNS and CDR2 SASEGT. Trimming at V came to 4 bases and at J to 6 bases, leaving 5 bases not matched to a gene. This CDR3 comprises 14 residues.